The 14 T cell receptor beta chains given below trace back to one sample, sequenced in a study of T cells in women clearing cervical HPV infection. This table comes from immunoSEQ multiplex PCR, and its TCRdb copy is limited to in-frame clones, with some not included. Its listing shows about 35,000 clones. Sequenced sample: blood buffy coat. Every receptor here comes from a woman between 18 and 75 years old with a cervical HPV16 infection that either progressed to CIN3+ or cleared (not recorded which).

In the case of this clone: The CDR3 end lies 3 residues beyond the end of the read and is filled in from the germline J gene. The chain links TRBV7-3 to TRBJ2-1; 8 bases map to TRBD2. The V gene's germline CDR1 is SGHTA and CDR2 FQGTGA. The CDR3 totals 14 residues. V dropped 5 bases and J dropped 8; count of bases not matched to a gene: 8. The CDR3 DNA, read in part, is TGTGCCAGCAGCCCGGGGGGGCCCGCTGATGAG. It codes for CASSPGGPADE. The entire CDR3 protein is CASSPGGPADEQFF.

Notes on this clone: The observed sequence ends 3 residues before the CDR3 terminus, with the missing tail filled in from the germline J gene. The J gene is TRBJ1-4, the V gene TRBV30; D may be TRBD1 (5 bases). In germline, CDR1 is GTSNPN, CDR2 SVGIG (reference sequence). The ends were cut back, 3 bases at V and 5 bases at J, with 10 bases in the middle. This CDR3 is 13 amino acids long. CDR3 amino acids: CAWSFRVNEKLFF. The DNA read from the CDR3 is TGTGCCTGGAGCTTCAGGGTGAATGAAAAA.

CDR3 in amino acids: CASSTDRTDQPQHF. Incomplete CDR3 DNA: TGTGCCAGCAGTACCGACAGAACCGATCAGCCC. The V and J genes are TRBV2 and TRBJ1-5, with D possibly TRBD1 on 5 matching bases. Read coverage stops 3 residues before the CDR3 terminus; the germline J gene supplies the remainder. CDR1 and CDR2 from the germline V gene are SNHLY and FYNNEI. The V and J ends lost 5 bases and 5 bases respectively, with 13 bases between them. The CDR3 length is 14 residues.

A remark on this clone: The CDR3 extends 3 residues past the end of the read, so its final part is completed from the germline J gene. This chain connects TRBV18 to TRBJ1-1; D is unresolved. Germline lookup yields CDR1 KGHSH and CDR2 LQKENI. CDR3 length equals 12 residues. The CDR3 sequence: CASSPGSYEAFF. The DNA read from the CDR3 is TGTGCCAGCTCACCGGGCTCCTACGAG.

Concerning this clone: The CDR3 goes on 3 residues after the read ends, and that part is filled in from the germline J gene. The V and J genes are TRBV30 and TRBJ2-7, with unresolved D. Trimming shortened V by 3 bases and J by 0 bases, and 3 bases separated the two germline ends. CDR1 GTSNPN and CDR2 SVGIG come from the germline V gene (reference sequence). This CDR3 region has 11 residues. The CDR3 sequence: CAWSGSYEQYF. The part of the CDR3 DNA that was read is TGTGCCTGGAGCGGCTCCTACGAG. Complete variable domain (other parts from reference TRBV30 and TRBJ2-7): SQTIHQWPATLVQPVGSPLSLECTVEGTSNPNLYWYRQAAGRGLQLLFYSVGIGQISSEVPQNLSASRPQDRQFILSSKKLLLSDSGFYLCAWSGSYEQYFGPGTRLTVT.

Comments on this clone: Read coverage stops 3 residues before the CDR3 terminus; the germline J gene supplies the remainder. V is TRBV2 and J is TRBJ2-2; 10 nucleotides line up with TRBD1. Germline V gene lookup returns CDR1 SNHLY and CDR2 FYNNEI. This CDR3 has 17 amino acids. This CDR3 reads CASSATGTGAGANVLFF. The covered CDR3 bases are TGTGCCAGCAGTGCAACCGGGACAGGGGCCGGGGCCAACGTG. Drawing the rest from reference TRBV2 and TRBJ2-2, the complete variable domain is EPEVTQTPSHQVTQMGQEVILRCVPISNHLYFYWYRQILGQKVEFLVSFYNNEISEKSEIFDDQFSVERPDGSNFTLKIRSTKLEDSAMYFCASSATGTGAGANVLFFGEGSRLTVL.

Of note for this clone: The read stops 3 residues short of the end of the CDR3; the missing end is completed from the germline J gene. The chain combines TRBV7-2 with TRBJ2-3, with TRBD2 as a possible D gene (6 bases). Germline V gene lookup returns CDR1 SGHTA and CDR2 FQGNSA. V lost 2 bases to trimming and J lost 3 bases, with 9 bases between them. CDR3 length equals 14 residues. The CDR3 protein is CASSLSTRTDTQYF. CDR3 DNA (partial): TGTGCCAGCAGCTTATCGACTAGGACAGATACG.

Concerning this clone itself: The CDR3 end lies 3 residues beyond the end of the read and is filled in from the germline J gene. J is TRBJ1-5 and V is TRBV2; TRBD1 matches at 7 bases. With 4 bases clipped from V and 6 bases from J, the junction kept 6 bases outside the gene matches. From germline, CDR1 is SNHLY and CDR2 FYNNEI. The CDR3 sequence is 14 residues long. The part of the CDR3 DNA that was read is TGTGCCAGCAGTGGTACAGGGGAGGTTCAGCCC. This translates into CASSGTGEVQP. The whole CDR3 sequence is CASSGTGEVQPQHF.

Regarding this clone: The read terminates 3 residues ahead of where the CDR3 ends, so the germline J gene completes it. The chain couples TRBV19 to TRBJ1-2; D remains unclear. Trimming left V 5 bases short and J 7 bases short, with 26 bases between. Looked up from germline, CDR1 is LNHDA and CDR2 is SQIVND (reference sequence). The CDR3 consists of 17 residues. CDR3 bases read: TGTGCCAGTAGTCCAACCTTCGGGCTGAGTCGGGGTGTTGGC. Translation gives CASSPTFGLSRGVG. The full CDR3 is CASSPTFGLSRGVGYTF.

About this clone: Coverage ceases 3 residues before the CDR3 finishes, and the germline J gene fills in the end. This chain connects TRBV5-6 to TRBJ1-2, with D hard to call. The CDR3 loop spans 13 amino acids. V dropped 0 bases and J dropped 1 base, with 4 bases sitting between them. Germline CDR1 is SGHDT and CDR2 is YYEEEE. CDR3 region: CASSLDSNYGYTF. The CDR3 bases that were read are TGTGCCAGCAGCTTGGACAGTAACTATGGC.

A note on this clone: The CDR3 end falls 3 residues outside the read, so it is completed with the germline J gene. This rearrangement joins TRBV29-1 to TRBJ1-2; maybe TRBD1 (5 bases). The germline V and J ends were trimmed by 6 bases and 4 bases, with 15 bases remaining between them. Germline CDR1 and CDR2: SQVTM and ANQGSEA. This CDR3 has 13 amino acids. The covered CDR3 bases are TGCAGCGTCCCAAAGCAGGGATTCTATGGC. This translates into CSVPKQGFYG. The whole CDR3 reads CSVPKQGFYGYTF. The variable domain in full, completed from reference TRBV29-1 and TRBJ1-2, reads SAVISQKPSRDICQRGTSLTIQCQVDSQVTMMFWYRQQPGQSLTLIATANQGSEATYESGFVIDKFPISRPNLTFSTLTVSNMSPEDSSIYLCSVPKQGFYGYTFGSGTRLTVV.

Remarks on this clone: The junction departs from germline at one end; a sequencing error may be responsible. The read finishes 3 residues shy of the CDR3 end, and the germline J gene is used to complete it. The chain uses TRBV4-2 and TRBJ2-7, with D possibly being TRBD1 (5 bases). The length of the CDR3 is 14 residues. Germline V gene data show CDR1 as LGHNA and CDR2 as YNFKEQ. The sequenced CDR3 bases are TGCGCCAGCAGCCAAGATACCTCAGGGTACGAG. It codes for CASSQDTSGYE. The entire CDR3 protein reads CASSQDTSGYEQYF.

As regards this clone: The CDR3 end lies 3 residues beyond the end of the read and is filled in from the germline J gene. V gene TRBV19 combines with J gene TRBJ2-1; perhaps TRBD1 as D (5 bases). This CDR3 spans 13 amino acids. CDR1 and CDR2 from the germline V gene are LNHDA and SQIVND (reference sequence). The V and J ends lost 1 base and 5 bases respectively, with 6 bases between them. The CDR3 DNA, read in part, is TGTGCCAGTAGTATAGCCAGGGACAATGAG. Its translation is CASSIARDNE. The full CDR3 sequence reads CASSIARDNEQFF.

As regards this clone: The read ends 3 residues before the CDR3 terminus; that terminus is restored from the germline J gene. This rearrangement joins TRBV11-3 to TRBJ2-5; possible D gene TRBD1, 6 bases. V was trimmed by 5 bases and J by 5 bases, leaving 15 bases between them. The germline CDR1 and CDR2 sequences are SGHNT and YENEEA. CDR3 length: 14 residues. CDR3 loop: CASSQVGGGETQYF. The sequenced CDR3 bases are TGTGCCAGCAGCCAGGTTGGGGGCGGGGAGACC. Drawing the rest from reference TRBV11-3 and TRBJ2-5, the complete variable domain is EAGVVQSPRYKIIEKKQPVAFWCNPISGHNTLYWYLQNLGQGPELLIRYENEEAVDDSQLPKDRFSAERLKGVDSTLKIQPAELGDSAVYLCASSQVGGGETQYFGPGTRLLVL.